This TCR beta chain was recovered during a study of cytomegalovirus exposure and HLA in healthy donors. The PCR employed 60 Vbeta primers together with 13 Jbeta primers. Data came from immunoSEQ multiplex PCR; TCRdb stores just in-frame clones and leaves some out. This sample's table reports 190,000 or so clones. Points on this clone: Its antigen is unidentified.

CDR3 length equals 14 residues. V dropped 5 bases and J dropped 7; count of bases not matched to a gene: 6. Germline V gene lookup returns CDR1 MDHEN and CDR2 SYDVKM. Findings and caveats of the study: An analysis that came later showed most CMV-associated TCR beta chains appearing HLA-restricted.

The receptor was isolated from a boy aged 5-17 years in good health and CMV-seronegative. This chain joins TRBV28 and TRBJ2-4; 9 nucleotides agree with TRBD1. Sequences were obtained from PBMCs. The CDR3 reads CASSILGQGNIQYF. The CDR3 DNA follows: TGTGCCAGCAGTATACTTGGACAGGGGAACATTCAGTACTTC.